These 22 T cell receptor beta chains share one sample of origin, sequenced in a study of blood T cell repertoires in COVID-19. Libraries were prepared by immunoSEQ multiplex PCR; TCRdb keeps only in-frame clonotypes and omits some of them. The sample lists 200,000 to 300,000 clones, 65% to 90% seen once, with approximately 4.5% in the top ten. The sequenced sample consisted of peripheral blood. The source of these receptors is a woman between 65 and 79 years old with acute or convalescent COVID-19.

This clone was recorded at least ten times. V and J are TRBV5-5 and TRBJ1-3; tentatively, D is TRBD1 (6 bases). The CDR3 sequence is 17 residues long. The germline CDR1 and CDR2 sequences are SGHKS and YYEKEE (reference sequence). V was pared by 2 bases and J by 4 bases, with 19 bases between. The DNA for the CDR3 is TGTGCCAGCAGCTTTACTCAGGGGCCGAGGATCGGAAACACCATATATTTT. This encodes CASSFTQGPRIGNTIYF.

The V and J genes are TRBV4-3 and TRBJ2-5, with D tentatively TRBD2 (6 bases). Trimming pared 5 bases from V and 3 bases from J, leaving 10 bases between. CDR1 and CDR2 from the germline V gene are LGHNA and YSLEER. The CDR3 consists of 13 residues. CDR3 loop: CASSYGTEETQYF. The CDR3 DNA sequence: TGCGCCAGCAGCTACGGGACTGAAGAGACCCAGTACTTC.

This chain connects TRBV30 to TRBJ2-7, with D perhaps TRBD2 (5 bases). From germline, CDR1 is GTSNPN and CDR2 SVGIG (reference sequence). V lost 6 bases to trimming and J lost 0 bases, with 12 bases between them. This CDR3 spans 13 amino acids. The CDR3 DNA is TGTGCCTGCTCCGGGATCAGCTCCTACGAGCAGTACTTC. It yields the protein CACSGISSYEQYF.

The J gene is TRBJ1-4, the V gene TRBV3-1 (or the pseudogene TRBV3-2), with 7 bases identical to TRBD1. CDR1 LGHDT and CDR2 YNNKEL come from the germline V gene (reference sequence). V shed 4 bases, J shed 4 bases, and the junction held 9 bases outside the gene matches. CDR3 length: 16 residues. CDR3 DNA: TGTGCCAGCAGCCTGGGGACAGTCCCTAATAATGAAAAACTGTTTTTT. Translation: CASSLGTVPNNEKLFF.

The CDR3 loop reads CASSPEGEKYF. CDR3 nucleotides: TGTGCCAGCTCTCCAGAGGGAGAGAAGTATTTT. The chain has TRBV18 and TRBJ2-3; tentative D call: TRBD2 (5 bases). The V and J ends lost 6 bases and 13 bases respectively, with 14 bases between them. Per the germline V gene, CDR1 is KGHSH and CDR2 is LQKENI. The CDR3 is made up of 11 amino acids. The variable domain in full, with the rest retrieved from reference TRBV18 and TRBJ2-3, is NAGVMQNPRHLVRRRGQEARLRCSPMKGHSHVYWYRQLPEEGLKFMVYLQKENIIDESGMPKERFSAEFPKEGPSILRIQQVVRGDSAAYFCASSPEGEKYFGPGTRLTVL.

CDR3 DNA: TGTGCCAGCAGCTCCGGGACAGGTTTCGACCAAGGCGACGGCTACACCTTC. Translating it yields CASSSGTGFDQGDGYTF. This chain uses TRBV5-4 with TRBJ1-2; 8 nucleotides align to TRBD1. Losses at the gene ends were 3 bases for V and 8 bases for J; bases not matched to a gene: 18. Germline CDR1 reads SGHNT; CDR2 reads YYREEE (reference sequence). This CDR3 is built from 17 residues.

V and J are TRBV28 and TRBJ1-1, with 9 positions matching TRBD1. The V gene's germline CDR1 is MDHEN and CDR2 SYDVKM. The CDR3 length is 15 residues. V dropped 6 bases and J dropped 6; count of bases not matched to a gene: 11. The CDR3 nucleotides are TGTGCCAGCAGCAACCCCGACAGGGGGACCCCTGAAGCTTTCTTT. This encodes CASSNPDRGTPEAFF. The full variable domain, its missing parts supplied by reference TRBV28 and TRBJ1-1, is DVKVTQSSRYLVKRTGEKVFLECVQDMDHENMFWYRQDPGLGLRLIYFSYDVKMKEKGDIPEGYSVSREKKERFSLILESASTNQTSMYLCASSNPDRGTPEAFFGQGTRLTVV.

This chain connects TRBV10-3 to TRBJ2-7, with 7 bases aligning to TRBD1. Germline CDR1 is ENHRY and CDR2 is SYGVKD. Trimming at V came to 0 bases and at J to 4 bases, leaving 6 bases not matched to a gene. This CDR3 is 15 amino acids long. This chain's CDR3 is CAISESVQGQYEQYF. For the CDR3, the DNA is TGTGCCATCAGTGAGTCGGTGCAGGGACAGTACGAGCAGTACTTC.

The gene calls are TRBV19 and TRBJ1-5; 7 bases fit TRBD1. Trimming took 6 bases from V and 3 from J; bases not matched to a gene: 14. The germline gives CDR1 LNHDA, CDR2 SQIVND (reference sequence). The CDR3 spans 17 residues. CDR3 bases: TGTGCCAGTAGGCCCCGGACCGACAGGGCCCACAATCAGCCCCAGCATTTT. Its protein product is CASRPRTDRAHNQPQHF.

The rearrangement joins TRBV2 to TRBJ1-5; the match to TRBD1 covers 8 bases. Germline lookup yields CDR1 SNHLY and CDR2 FYNNEI. Trimming at V came to 4 bases and at J to 1 base, leaving 12 bases not matched to a gene. CDR3 length: 18 amino acids. As DNA, the CDR3 is TGTGCCAGCAGTGGTATTACAGGGGGTACACGGAGCAATCAGCCCCAGCATTTT. Its protein product is CASSGITGGTRSNQPQHF.

This chain uses TRBV2 with TRBJ1-5; possible D gene TRBD1, 6 bases. V lost 5 bases, J lost 4 bases, and 12 bases lay in between. CDR1 is SNHLY, CDR2 FYNNEI, per germline. This CDR3 is built from 14 residues. The chain's CDR3 is CASSYRGGNQPQHF. The CDR3 DNA is TGTGCCAGCAGTTACCGAGGGGGTAATCAGCCCCAGCATTTT.

The J gene is TRBJ1-2, the V gene TRBV5-1; no clear D gene. The germline gives CDR1 SGHRS, CDR2 YFSETQ. The length of the CDR3 is 14 residues. The ends were cut back, 0 bases at V and 6 bases at J, with 12 bases in the middle. CDR3 DNA: TGCGCCAGCAGCTTGGCCGTAGTCTCTGATGGCTACACCTTC. Translation: CASSLAVVSDGYTF.

The rearrangement uses TRBV7-9 and TRBJ1-2, with 8 bases identical to TRBD1. The CDR3 covers 16 residues. The junction had 13 bases not matched to a gene; V was cut back by 5 bases and J by 5 bases. Germline loops: CDR1 SEHNR, CDR2 FQNEAQ (reference sequence). CDR3: CASSPWGQGARYGYTF. The CDR3 DNA reads as TGTGCCAGCAGCCCCTGGGGGCAGGGGGCTCGGTATGGCTACACCTTC.

The gene calls are TRBV18 and TRBJ2-1; 9 nucleotides match TRBD1. V lost 4 bases to trimming and J lost 1 base; unmatched junction nucleotides: 2. This CDR3 spans 15 amino acids. Germline CDR1 is KGHSH and CDR2 is LQKENI. The CDR3 DNA is TGTGCCAGCTCACTTGGACAGGGGTCCTACAATGAGCAGTTCTTC. Translating gives CASSLGQGSYNEQFF.

The chain couples TRBV15 to TRBJ1-4; a possible D gene is TRBD1 (5 bases). V was cut by 0 bases and J by 4 bases, with 9 bases left in between. The germline V gene has CDR1 LNHNV and CDR2 YYDKDF (reference sequence). The CDR3 is 15 amino acids. CDR3 DNA sequence: TGTGCCACCAGCAGAGAGGGACTGATTAATGAAAAACTGTTTTTT. It codes for CATSREGLINEKLFF.

CDR3 sequence: CASSYDRNTEAFF. For the CDR3, the DNA is TGTGCCAGCAGTTACGACAGGAACACTGAAGCTTTCTTT. The chain joins TRBV12-3 or TRBV12-4 to TRBJ1-1, with D possibly being TRBD1 (5 bases). The CDR3 contains 13 residues. V was shortened by 4 bases and J by 1 base, with 7 bases between the two germline ends.

The chain couples TRBV10-3 to TRBJ2-5; the D gene is possibly TRBD1 (6 bases). The CDR3 contains 13 residues. V was clipped by 7 bases and J by 2 bases, with 11 bases between them. Germline CDR1 ENHRY, CDR2 SYGVKD. The DNA of the CDR3 is TGTGCCATCACCCCGGGACAACAAGAGACCCAGTACTTC. Amino acids: CAITPGQQETQYF.

The gene calls are TRBV2 and TRBJ2-7, with 11 bases fitting TRBD1. CDR3 length: 16 amino acids. V lost 7 bases, J lost 2 bases, and 10 bases stayed unmatched. In germline, CDR1 is SNHLY, CDR2 FYNNEI. The CDR3 nucleotides are TGTGCCAGCACCGAGGGAGGGGGACAGGGGGCCTACGAGCAGTACTTC. Its protein is CASTEGGGQGAYEQYF.

The rearrangement links TRBV19 to TRBJ1-5; 8 bases fit TRBD1. V gave up 6 bases and J gave up 6 bases; unmatched junction bases: 13. Germline V gene lookup returns CDR1 LNHDA and CDR2 SQIVND (reference sequence). The CDR3 contains 16 residues. CDR3 coding DNA: TGTGCCAGTAGGGGGTATGGGGCCAGGGGGCTTCAGCCCCAGCATTTT. It is translated as CASRGYGARGLQPQHF.

This clone showed up just once. The chain uses TRBV10-3 and TRBJ1-6; 7 bases are a match to TRBD1. This CDR3 region has 15 residues. Germline CDR1 reads ENHRY; CDR2 reads SYGVKD. Trimming took 4 bases from V and 9 from J; bases not matched to a gene: 9. For the CDR3, the DNA is TGTGCCATCAGTGGTACCGGGACAGCGACTTCACCCCTCCACTTT. Protein product: CAISGTGTATSPLHF.

Only one count was recorded for this clone. The V gene is TRBV2, the J gene TRBJ1-2; 8 nucleotides align to TRBD1. There are 14 residues in the CDR3. The ends lost 1 base at V and 8 bases at J; junction bases unmatched: 6. Looked up from germline, CDR1 is SNHLY and CDR2 is FYNNEI. The CDR3 nucleotides are TGTGCCAGCAGTGAAGTAGGACAGGGTGGCGGCTACACCTTC. It translates to CASSEVGQGGGYTF.

The rearrangement links TRBV6-1 to TRBJ2-1, with D possibly being TRBD2 (5 bases). Germline loops: CDR1 MNHNS, CDR2 SASEGT. The CDR3 loop spans 14 amino acids. V was trimmed by 3 bases and J by 8 bases, leaving 14 bases between them. CDR3 nucleotide sequence: TGTGCCAGCAGTGATGTTGGTTTCGGGGATGAGCAGTTCTTC. It specifies CASSDVGFGDEQFF.